This T cell receptor beta chain was obtained from a study of blood T cell repertoires in COVID-19. Study in general: Some COVID-19 samples were acute and others convalescent; all came from the United States, Italy and Spain. In each case, the material was cDNA or gDNA derived from T cells, B-cell-depleted T cells, or PBMCs.

The CDR3 totals 14 residues. V lost 4 bases to trimming and J lost 2 bases; unmatched junction nucleotides: 3. Germline CDR1 is ENHRY and CDR2 is SYGVKD. Per the authors' pipeline: Reference gene primer amplification gave estimated nucleated cell counts. The repertoire was sequenced with immunoSEQ multiplex PCR; TCRdb's copy has only in-frame clones and lacks some. V, J and clone size were drawn from that table, and D and trimming were deduced from the DNA. The sample shows approximately 110,000 clones, about 85% of them seen only once. Regarding this clone: Other nucleotide sequences in the sample specify the same CDR3.

This receptor was taken from a human donor in a cohort sampled during active COVID-19. Sequenced material: peripheral blood. V gene TRBV10-3 combines with J gene TRBJ2-5; the match to TRBD2 covers 8 bases. The chain's CDR3 is CAISAGGGQETQYF. The DNA of the CDR3 is TGTGCCATCAGTGCGGGAGGGGGTCAAGAGACCCAGTACTTC.